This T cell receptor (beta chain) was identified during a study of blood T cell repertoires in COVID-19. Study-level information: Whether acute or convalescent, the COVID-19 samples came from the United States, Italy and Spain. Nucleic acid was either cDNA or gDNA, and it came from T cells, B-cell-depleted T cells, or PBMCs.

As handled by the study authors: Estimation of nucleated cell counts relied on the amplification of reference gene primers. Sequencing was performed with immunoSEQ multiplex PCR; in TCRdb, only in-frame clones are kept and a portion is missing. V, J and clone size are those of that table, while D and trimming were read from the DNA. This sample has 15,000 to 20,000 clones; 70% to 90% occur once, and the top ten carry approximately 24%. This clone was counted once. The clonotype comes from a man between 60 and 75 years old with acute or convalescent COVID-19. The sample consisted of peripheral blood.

The CDR3 nucleotides read TGTGCCAGCAGTTACTTCTATCGGACAGGGAACTATGGCTACACCTTC. Its translation is CASSYFYRTGNYGYTF. The chain couples TRBV6-5 to TRBJ1-2; 8 bases are a match to TRBD1. The CDR3 totals 16 residues. The V gene's germline CDR1 is MNHEY and CDR2 SVGAGI. The V gene end was trimmed by 1 base and the J gene end by 2 bases; junction bases not matched to a gene: 6.